The 21 T cell receptor beta chains in this list originate from one sample, sequenced in a study of cytomegalovirus exposure and HLA in healthy donors. PCR used 60 Vbeta primers and 13 Jbeta primers. Some clones are missing from TCRdb's copy, which holds only in-frame ones; the method was immunoSEQ multiplex PCR. The sample has over 110,000 clones, around four fifths seen once; the top ten hold under 10%. Source material: PBMCs. These receptors came from a woman between 55 and 75 years old in good health and CMV-seropositive.

The chain links TRBV11-2 to TRBJ1-2; 7 bases match TRBD1. V lost 1 base, J lost 6 bases, and 14 bases stayed unmatched. Germline CDR1 and CDR2: SGHAT and FQNNGV. This CDR3 has 17 residues. CDR3 protein: CASSLARQGFRKNGYTF. CDR3 nucleotides: TGTGCCAGCAGCTTAGCGCGACAGGGCTTTAGGAAGAATGGCTACACCTTC.

The V gene is TRBV6-6, the J gene TRBJ2-1; D is possibly TRBD2 (7 bases). This CDR3 spans 16 amino acids. Germline CDR1 reads MNHNY; CDR2 reads SVGAGI (reference sequence). V dropped 6 bases and J dropped 4 bases, with 19 bases sitting between them. CDR3 coding DNA: TGTGCCAGCAGAAATCGCGGGGGCGCAACATACAATGAGCAGTTCTTC. Amino acid sequence: CASRNRGGATYNEQFF.

The chain recombines TRBV19 with TRBJ2-5; D might be TRBD2 (5 bases). Trimming shortened V by 6 bases and J by 2 bases, and 10 bases separated the two germline ends. CDR1 is LNHDA and CDR2 is SQIVND in the germline V gene (reference sequence). This CDR3 is built from 13 residues. The CDR3 DNA follows: TGTGCCAGTAGAAACCGGGGACAAGAGACCCAGTACTTC. This gives the protein CASRNRGQETQYF.

This clone has only one observation. The V gene is TRBV7-3, the J gene TRBJ2-2, with D perhaps matching TRBD2 (5 bases). This CDR3 contains 15 residues. V was pared by 1 base and J by 8 bases, with 14 bases between. The germline CDR1 and CDR2 sequences are SGHTA and FQGTGA. CDR3 sequence reads: CASSLILGVEGELFF. In DNA form, the CDR3 reads TGTGCCAGCAGCTTAATCCTGGGAGTTGAAGGGGAGCTGTTTTTT.

This chain uses TRBV29-1 with TRBJ2-1; a weak D match, TRBD1 (6 bases). The CDR3 has 15 residues. Trimming stripped 1 base from V and 7 bases from J, with 17 bases between. Germline lookup yields CDR1 SQVTM and CDR2 ANQGSEA. CDR3 region: CSVEGSRGGWNEQFF. The CDR3 region has the DNA TGCAGCGTTGAAGGGAGTCGAGGGGGTTGGAATGAGCAGTTCTTC.

The CDR3, as DNA: TGTGCCAGCAGCTTAGGATCTAGTCGAGATACGCAGTATTTT. Translating it yields CASSLGSSRDTQYF. The chain employs TRBV7-2 and TRBJ2-3; D is ambiguous. V lost 1 base, J lost 5 bases, and 10 bases lay in between. This CDR3 has 14 amino acids. Germline V gene sequence: CDR1 SGHTA, CDR2 FQGNSA.

The CDR3 region has the DNA TGTGCCTGGAGTGCGGGGTGGGCGTCCGGGGAGCTGTTTTTT. Its protein is CAWSAGWASGELFF. The chain uses TRBV30 and TRBJ2-2, with a possible D match to TRBD2 (5 bases). V gave up 1 base and J gave up 6 bases, with 12 bases separating them. CDR3 length: 14 residues. Per the germline V gene, CDR1 is GTSNPN and CDR2 is SVGIG (reference sequence).

V and J are TRBV28 and TRBJ1-5; TRBD1 matches at 8 bases. This CDR3 comprises 19 residues. J gave up 0 bases and V 4 bases, and 14 bases lay outside the gene matches. Per the germline V gene, CDR1 is MDHEN and CDR2 is SYDVKM. The CDR3 coding sequence is TGTGCCAGCAGTTCCCGGACAGGGAGGAAGGGACCTAGCAATCAGCCCCAGCATTTT. Translation: CASSSRTGRKGPSNQPQHF.

This chain joins TRBV6-5 and TRBJ1-4; TRBD1 is a possible D gene (6 bases). Trimming removed 0 bases at V and 8 bases at J, with 13 bases between. Germline assignment: CDR1 MNHEY and CDR2 SVGAGI. The CDR3 runs to 15 residues. CDR3 sequence: CASSYSAGAQEKLFF. CDR3 DNA sequence: TGTGCCAGCAGTTACTCAGCGGGGGCGCAGGAAAAACTGTTTTTT.

CDR3 nucleotides: TGTGCCAGCAGCTACCGAAGCCCACGACAGGGGGACACCGGGGAGCTGTTTTTT. This translates into CASSYRSPRQGDTGELFF. The rearrangement links TRBV7-3 to TRBJ2-2; 9 bases map to TRBD1. Germline CDR1 is SGHTA and CDR2 is FQGTGA. CDR3 size: 18 residues. V shed 4 bases, J shed 3 bases, and the junction held 12 bases outside the gene matches.

The J gene is TRBJ1-1, the V gene TRBV29-1; D ambiguous. The germline CDR1 and CDR2 sequences are SQVTM and ANQGSEA. The V end lost 5 bases, the J end lost 1 base, and 5 bases lay between the germline ends. This CDR3 has 11 residues. This CDR3 is CSVLGNTEAFF. CDR3 sequence (DNA): TGCAGCGTTCTAGGGAACACTGAAGCTTTCTTT.

The chain has TRBV4-3 and TRBJ1-2, with TRBD1 as a possible D gene (6 bases). In germline, CDR1 is LGHNA, CDR2 YSLEER. V dropped 5 bases and J dropped 4 bases, with 17 bases sitting between them. The CDR3 covers 15 residues. The CDR3 spells CASSTQQGPGYGYTF. CDR3 nucleotides: TGCGCCAGCAGCACGCAACAGGGACCAGGCTATGGCTACACCTTC.

V and J are TRBV7-9 and TRBJ2-5; maybe TRBD2 (5 bases). The ends were cut back, 3 bases at V and 1 base at J, with 12 bases in the middle. The length of the CDR3 is 15 residues. The V gene's germline CDR1 is SEHNR and CDR2 FQNEAQ (reference sequence). CDR3 DNA: TGTGCCAGCAGCTTTGTCGGAGGACTCCAAGAGACCCAGTACTTC. Its translation: CASSFVGGLQETQYF. Looking up the rest from reference TRBV7-9 and TRBJ2-5 gives the full variable domain: DTGVSQNPRHKITKRGQNVTFRCDPISEHNRLYWYRQTLGQGPEFLTYFQNEAQLEKSRLLSDRFSAERPKGSFSTLEIQRTEQGDSAMYLCASSFVGGLQETQYFGPGTRLLVL.

The rearrangement joins TRBV30 to TRBJ1-2, with D tentatively TRBD1 (6 bases). Per the germline V gene, CDR1 is GTSNPN and CDR2 is SVGIG (reference sequence). Trimming stripped 4 bases from V and 5 bases from J, with 8 bases between. The CDR3 is 11 amino acids. CDR3 in amino acids: CAWTQGYGYTF. In nucleotides, the CDR3 is TGTGCCTGGACACAGGGTTATGGCTACACCTTC.

This rearrangement joins TRBV7-6 to TRBJ2-7, with a tentative D call TRBD2 (5 bases). From germline, CDR1 is SGHVS and CDR2 FNYEAQ. This CDR3 is 13 amino acids long. V shed 0 bases and J shed 6 bases, with 9 bases lying between them. CDR3 bases: TGTGCCAGCAGCTTAGCGGGAGAGGGCGAGCAGTACTTC. Its translation is CASSLAGEGEQYF. Supplemented by reference TRBV7-6 and TRBJ2-7, the full variable domain reads GAGVSQSPRYKVTKRGQDVALRCDPISGHVSLYWYRQALGQGPEFLTYFNYEAQQDKSGLPNDRFSAERPEGSISTLTIQRTEQRDSAMYRCASSLAGEGEQYFGPGTRLTVT.

The rearrangement joins TRBV9 to TRBJ2-2, with 7 positions matching TRBD1. The J segment lost 1 base and the V segment lost 2 bases, leaving 8 bases of the junction unmatched. Looked up from germline, CDR1 is SGDLS and CDR2 is YYNGEE. The CDR3 extends over 17 amino acids. The CDR3 coding sequence is TGTGCCAGCAGCGTTCCCCGACAGGGCGAGAACACCGGGGAGCTGTTTTTT. Its translation: CASSVPRQGENTGELFF. Together with reference TRBV9 and TRBJ2-2, the CDR3 gives the full variable domain: DSGVTQTPKHLITATGQRVTLRCSPRSGDLSVYWYQQSLDQGLQFLIQYYNGEERAKGNILERFSAQQFPDLHSELNLSSLELGDSALYFCASSVPRQGENTGELFFGEGSRLTVL.

This clone occurred a few times. The chain joins TRBV7-9 to TRBJ2-5; possibly TRBD2 for D (5 bases). TRBJ2-7 matches the DNA end more closely, so the J call is doubtful. The CDR3 has 14 amino acids. Per the germline V gene, CDR1 is SEHNR and CDR2 is FQNEAQ (reference sequence). CDR3 DNA: TGTGCCAGCAGCCCCTTAAGCGGCTCCTACGAGCAGTACTTC. This encodes CASSPLSGSYEQYF.

This CDR3 is CASSSTRAGGETQYF. CDR3 coding DNA: TGTGCCAGCAGTTCGACTAGGGCCGGGGGAGAGACCCAGTACTTC. The chain is built from TRBV6-5 and TRBJ2-5, with D maybe TRBD2 (6 bases). CDR1 is MNHEY and CDR2 is SVGAGI in the germline V gene. The germline V and J ends were trimmed by 4 bases and 4 bases, with 16 bases remaining between them. This CDR3 contains 15 residues.

This clone appeared a few times. This rearrangement joins TRBV30 to TRBJ1-3; weak D call: TRBD1 (5 bases). Per the germline V gene, CDR1 is GTSNPN and CDR2 is SVGIG (reference sequence). Trimming stripped 4 bases from V and 1 base from J, with 8 bases between. This CDR3 region has 13 residues. As DNA, the CDR3 is TGTGCCTGGACCCAGGGATCTGGAAACACCATATATTTT. It codes for CAWTQGSGNTIYF. Complete variable domain (other parts from reference TRBV30 and TRBJ1-3): SQTIHQWPATLVQPVGSPLSLECTVEGTSNPNLYWYRQAAGRGLQLLFYSVGIGQISSEVPQNLSASRPQDRQFILSSKKLLLSDSGFYLCAWTQGSGNTIYFGEGSWLTVV.

The chain recombines TRBV29-1 with TRBJ2-3; TRBD2 agrees at 8 bases. Germline V CDR1 and CDR2: SQVTM, ANQGSEA. J lost 1 base, V lost 4 bases, and 16 bases had no gene match. CDR3 size: 18 residues. The CDR3 sequence: CSVVRVGLAGGRTDTQYF. Written as DNA, the CDR3 is TGCAGCGTTGTCCGGGTAGGGCTGGCGGGAGGCCGCACAGATACGCAGTATTTT.

The sample holds one count of this clone. V gene TRBV29-1 combines with J gene TRBJ2-2; D remains ambiguous. Near its end, the DNA agrees better with TRBJ1-3, so the J call may be wrong. This CDR3 is built from 14 residues. CDR1 is SQVTM and CDR2 is ANQGSEA in the germline V gene. CDR3 sequence reads: CSVESGNSGNTIYF. Written as DNA, the CDR3 is TGCAGCGTTGAATCGGGTAACTCTGGAAACACCATATATTTT.